Presented here are 11 T cell receptor beta chains from one specimen sequenced in a study of blood T cell repertoires in COVID-19. Measured with immunoSEQ multiplex PCR; TCRdb has only the in-frame clones, and not every one. Of about 260,000 clones listed, more than 70% were seen once; the top ten hold under 2.5%. What was sequenced was peripheral blood. The receptor set was obtained from a woman in her 50s with acute or convalescent COVID-19.

CDR3 in amino acids: CASSEASEDQPQHF. CDR3 in DNA: TGTGCCAGCAGTGAAGCGTCAGAAGATCAGCCCCAGCATTTT. This chain uses TRBV2 with TRBJ1-5, with D unclear. V shed 0 bases and J shed 5 bases, with 8 bases lying between them. There are 14 residues in the CDR3. From germline, CDR1 is SNHLY and CDR2 FYNNEI.

The chain is built from TRBV27 and TRBJ2-2, with 9 bases that match TRBD2. J was trimmed by 3 bases and V by 0 bases; bases with no gene match: 20. The CDR3 length is 22 residues. Germline V CDR1 and CDR2: MNHEY, SMNVEV (reference sequence). The chain's CDR3 is CASSLSIQGRWASGTYTGELFF. CDR3 coding DNA: TGTGCCAGCAGTTTATCGATCCAGGGAAGATGGGCTAGCGGGACCTACACCGGGGAGCTGTTTTTT.

The chain employs TRBV4-3 and TRBJ2-7; D unclear. This CDR3 has 14 residues. The ends were cut back, 0 bases at V and 9 bases at J, with 15 bases in the middle. CDR1 is LGHNA, CDR2 YSLEER, per germline. This CDR3 reads CASSQDAAGGWQYF. The DNA for the CDR3 is TGCGCCAGCAGCCAAGATGCAGCCGGCGGCTGGCAGTACTTC.

The J gene is TRBJ2-3, the V gene TRBV28, with a weak D call TRBD1 (6 bases). There are 14 residues in the CDR3. Trimming stripped 7 bases from V and 2 bases from J, with 13 bases between. Germline CDR1 MDHEN, CDR2 SYDVKM. Here the CDR3 DNA reads TGTGCCAGCAACTCAGGACAGACCACAGATACGCAGTATTTT. Translation gives CASNSGQTTDTQYF. Together with reference TRBV28 and TRBJ2-3, the CDR3 gives the full variable domain: DVKVTQSSRYLVKRTGEKVFLECVQDMDHENMFWYRQDPGLGLRLIYFSYDVKMKEKGDIPEGYSVSREKKERFSLILESASTNQTSMYLCASNSGQTTDTQYFGPGTRLTVL.

The rearrangement joins TRBV7-3 to TRBJ2-5; no firm D call. V was trimmed by 0 bases and J by 5 bases, leaving 7 bases between them. The CDR3 extends over 13 amino acids. Looked up from germline, CDR1 is SGHTA and CDR2 is FQGTGA. The chain's CDR3 is CASSLTRLETQYF. The CDR3 nucleotides read TGTGCCAGCAGCTTAACGCGTTTGGAGACCCAGTACTTC.

The CDR3 is CASSLGGTKNEQFF. CDR3 coding DNA: TGTGCCAGCAGCTTAGGCGGGACGAAAAATGAGCAGTTCTTC. The chain carries TRBV7-9 and TRBJ2-1; perhaps TRBD2 as D (6 bases). This CDR3 is 14 amino acids long. Trimming stripped 1 base from V and 7 bases from J, with 11 bases between. The germline gives CDR1 SEHNR, CDR2 FQNEAQ (reference sequence).

J is TRBJ2-7 and V is TRBV4-1, with a tentative D call TRBD2 (7 bases). V was cut by 4 bases and J by 7 bases, with 17 bases left in between. Germline V CDR1 and CDR2: MGHRA, YSYEKL. CDR3 length: 14 residues. The CDR3 sequence: CASSLPGGLGEQYF. DNA of the CDR3: TGCGCCAGCAGCCTCCCGGGGGGCTTGGGTGAGCAGTACTTC.

The CDR3 region is CATSDSRTGTTGNTIYF. The CDR3 DNA follows: TGTGCCACCAGTGATTCCCGGACAGGGACAACTGGAAACACCATATATTTT. The chain has TRBV24-1 and TRBJ1-3, with TRBD1 matching over 8 bases. J gave up 2 bases and V 2 bases, and 7 bases lay outside the gene matches. The CDR3 has 17 residues. CDR1 is KGHDR and CDR2 is SFDVKD in the germline V gene.

The J gene is TRBJ2-2, the V gene TRBV24-1; TRBD2 might be the D (6 bases). Germline V gene lookup returns CDR1 KGHDR and CDR2 SFDVKD. The CDR3 runs to 16 residues. V was cut by 0 bases and J by 6 bases, with 13 bases left in between. The DNA for the CDR3 is TGTGCCACCAGTGATTTGTCCCGGGGGAGTGCCGGGGAGCTGTTTTTT. Translation: CATSDLSRGSAGELFF.

The gene calls are TRBV24-1 and TRBJ1-5, with unresolved D. Germline values: CDR1 KGHDR, CDR2 SFDVKD. The CDR3 has 12 residues. V gave up 6 bases and J gave up 4 bases, with 6 bases separating them. CDR3 amino acids: CATSTGNQPQHF. CDR3 nucleotide sequence: TGTGCCACCAGTACGGGGAATCAGCCCCAGCATTTT.

CDR3 in amino acids: CASSLRESFTGELFF. Here the CDR3 DNA reads TGTGCCAGCAGCCTCCGGGAGAGTTTCACCGGGGAGCTGTTTTTT. The rearrangement uses TRBV7-3 and TRBJ2-2; D perhaps matches TRBD2 (6 bases). V gave up 5 bases and J gave up 4 bases, with 14 bases separating them. The CDR3 consists of 15 residues. Looked up from germline, CDR1 is SGHTA and CDR2 is FQGTGA.